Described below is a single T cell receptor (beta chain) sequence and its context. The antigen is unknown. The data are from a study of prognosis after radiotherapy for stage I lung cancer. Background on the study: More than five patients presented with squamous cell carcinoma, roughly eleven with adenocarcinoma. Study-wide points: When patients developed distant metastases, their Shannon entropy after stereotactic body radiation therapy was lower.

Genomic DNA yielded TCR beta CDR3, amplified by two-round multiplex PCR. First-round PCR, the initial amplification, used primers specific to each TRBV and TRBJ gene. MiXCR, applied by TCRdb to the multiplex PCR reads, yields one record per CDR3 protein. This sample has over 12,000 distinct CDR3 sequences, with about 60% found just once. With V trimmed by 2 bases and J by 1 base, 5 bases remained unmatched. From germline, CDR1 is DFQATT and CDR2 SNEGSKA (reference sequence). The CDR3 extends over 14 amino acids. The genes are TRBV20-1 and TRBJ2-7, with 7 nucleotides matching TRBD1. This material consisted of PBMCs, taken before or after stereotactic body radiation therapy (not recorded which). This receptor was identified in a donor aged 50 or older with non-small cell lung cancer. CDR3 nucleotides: TGCAGTGCTAGACCCGGACAGGCTTCCTACGAGCAGTACTTC. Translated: CSARPGQASYEQYF.